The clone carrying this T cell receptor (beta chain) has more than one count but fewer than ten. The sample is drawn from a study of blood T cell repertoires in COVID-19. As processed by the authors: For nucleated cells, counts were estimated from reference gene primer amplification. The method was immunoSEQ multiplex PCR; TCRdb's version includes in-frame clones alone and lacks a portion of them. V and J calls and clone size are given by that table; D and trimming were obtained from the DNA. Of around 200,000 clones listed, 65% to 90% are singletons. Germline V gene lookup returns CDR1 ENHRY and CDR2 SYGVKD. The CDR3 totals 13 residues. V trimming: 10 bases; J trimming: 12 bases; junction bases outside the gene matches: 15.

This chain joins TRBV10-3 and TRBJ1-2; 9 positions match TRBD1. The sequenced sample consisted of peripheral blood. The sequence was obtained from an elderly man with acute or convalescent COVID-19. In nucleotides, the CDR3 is TGTGCCACTTCGCTGGGACAGGGCTTCCGGGACACCTTC. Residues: CATSLGQGFRDTF.